The 15 T cell receptor beta chains listed next were all sequenced from one sample in a study of metastatic and nonmetastatic thyroid tumors. Patients had received no treatment of any kind before thyroid surgery. Using MiXCR, TCRdb re-called clones from the PCR reads. The sample holds 40,000 or so clones, roughly 12% seen once. Sequenced input: blood. The receptor set was obtained from a female donor with papillary thyroid cancer or a benign thyroid nodule (not recorded which). Some clones in this sample may be carry-over from other donors' samples.

Worth noting for this clone: A much bigger clone sits one base away, suggesting this may be a read error. The chain employs TRBV20-1 and TRBJ1-4; possibly TRBD1 for D (5 bases). This CDR3 is built from 11 residues. Germline V lookup: CDR1 DFQATT, CDR2 SNEGSKA (reference sequence). The CDR3 spells CSGRGMGKLFF. The CDR3 coding sequence is TGCAGCGGACGGGGGATGGGAAAACTGTTTTTT.

This clone was detected ten times or more. The chain is built from TRBV7-2 and TRBJ1-3, with D hard to call. From germline, CDR1 is SGHTA and CDR2 FQGNSA. The CDR3 is 15 amino acids. V was clipped by 3 bases and J by 1 base, with 10 bases between them. DNA for the CDR3: TGTGCCAGCAGCTTGGTCCGGAATTCTGGAAACACCATATATTTT. It specifies CASSLVRNSGNTIYF.

This clone showed up many times. In nucleotides, the CDR3 is TGTGCCAGCAGCTTAGGGAGGAACACTGAAGCTTTCTTT. It encodes CASSLGRNTEAFF. The V gene is TRBV5-8, the J gene TRBJ1-1; D remains ambiguous. Germline V gene data show CDR1 as SGHTS and CDR2 as YDEGEE. V was clipped by 2 bases and J by 1 base, with 6 bases between them. This CDR3 spans 13 amino acids.

This clone is labeled medium-sized (0.01 to 0.1%). CDR3 loop: CASSKGLEQYF. The CDR3 DNA is TGTGCCAGCAGCAAGGGTTTAGAGCAGTACTTC. The chain combines TRBV6-1 with TRBJ2-7; D not resolved. This CDR3 has 11 amino acids. The V gene's germline CDR1 is MNHNS and CDR2 SASEGT. The V end was cut by 6 bases, the J end by 7 bases, with 10 bases between.

This clone was seen ten or more times. V and J are TRBV27 and TRBJ1-1; the D gene is possibly TRBD1 (6 bases). Germline loops: CDR1 MNHEY, CDR2 SMNVEV (reference sequence). V was cut by 5 bases and J by 1 base, with 14 bases left in between. The CDR3 consists of 15 residues. The CDR3 DNA is TGTGCCAGCAGTATCCGACAGGCCCCGAACACTGAAGCTTTCTTT. Amino acids: CASSIRQAPNTEAFF.

This sequence joins TRBV28 and TRBJ1-5; the D gene is possibly TRBD1 (6 bases). Germline V gene data show CDR1 as MDHEN and CDR2 as SYDVKM. V was shortened by 5 bases and J by 7 bases, with 21 bases between the two germline ends. The CDR3 runs 16 residues. The CDR3: CASSPLQGATVQPQHF. The DNA of the CDR3 is TGTGCCAGCAGTCCCCTACAGGGTGCGACGGTACAGCCCCAGCATTTT.

This chain uses TRBV10-3 with TRBJ1-5; D is perhaps TRBD1 (5 bases). V was cut by 3 bases and J by 16 bases, with 25 bases left in between. CDR1 and CDR2 from the germline V gene are ENHRY and SYGVKD. The CDR3 consists of 15 residues. Here the CDR3 DNA reads TGTGCCATCAGTGACAATCAGGGTCTTAATCAGCCCCGTCATTTT. Translation gives CAISDNQGLNQPRHF.

In this sample, this clone turned up a few times. The germline gene is not matched at one end of the junction; a read error may be the cause. The chain uses TRBV28 and TRBJ2-7; possibly TRBD1 or TRBD2 for D (5 bases each). The CDR3 runs to 14 residues. Germline V CDR1 and CDR2: MDHEN, SYDVKM. The DNA of the CDR3 is TGTGCGAGCAAGGCAGGGACGGTATCCTACGAGCAGTACTTC. The encoded protein is CASKAGTVSYEQYF.

This clone was seen at least ten times. The chain recombines TRBV2 with TRBJ2-4; the match to TRBD2 covers 9 bases. The V and J ends lost 6 bases and 11 bases, in that order; junction bases with no gene match: 5. The germline gives CDR1 SNHLY, CDR2 FYNNEI. The CDR3 is 12 residues long. CDR3: CASRTSGGLQYF. The CDR3 coding sequence is TGTGCCAGCAGGACGAGCGGGGGGCTTCAGTACTTC.

At least ten counts were recorded for this clone. The chain uses TRBV20-1 and TRBJ1-6; a weak D match, TRBD1 (5 bases). This CDR3 is built from 14 residues. Germline V CDR1 and CDR2: DFQATT, SNEGSKA (reference sequence). V dropped 4 bases and J dropped 5 bases, with 12 bases sitting between them. CDR3 in amino acids: CSANRGVDNSPLHF. CDR3 nucleotides: TGCAGTGCTAACCGGGGCGTAGATAATTCACCCCTCCACTTT.

This clone appeared many times. The rearrangement links TRBV3-1 to TRBJ2-1; D may be TRBD2 (5 bases). The CDR3 covers 14 residues. Germline-derived CDR1 and CDR2 are LGHDT and YNNKEL (reference sequence). V was cut by 6 bases and J by 7 bases, with 16 bases left in between. The CDR3 here is CASSHRTGYNEQFF. The CDR3 nucleotides are TGTGCCAGCAGTCACCGGACTGGGTATAATGAGCAGTTCTTC.

This clone was counted many times. This chain connects TRBV30 to TRBJ2-1; D might be TRBD2 (7 bases). The CDR3 contains 13 residues. Trimming stripped 3 bases from V and 7 bases from J, with 13 bases between. The germline CDR1 and CDR2 sequences are GTSNPN and SVGIG (reference sequence). The CDR3: CAWRGRGFNEQFF. For the CDR3, the DNA is TGTGCCTGGAGGGGGAGGGGGTTTAATGAGCAGTTCTTC.

In this sample, this clone turned up many times. The chain links TRBV5-1 to TRBJ1-2, with D tentatively TRBD1 (5 bases). Germline CDR1 reads SGHRS; CDR2 reads YFSETQ. V was trimmed by 0 bases and J by 12 bases, leaving 9 bases between them. The CDR3 is made up of 11 amino acids. Written as DNA, the CDR3 is TGCGCCAGCAGCTTGGGCAGGGACCACACCTTC. Its protein is CASSLGRDHTF.

Sample share makes this clone medium-sized. The chain employs TRBV28 and TRBJ1-6; 7 bases agree with TRBD1. Germline values: CDR1 MDHEN, CDR2 SYDVKM. Unmatched junction bases numbered 9, after V lost 5 bases and J lost 5 bases. The CDR3 loop spans 16 amino acids. The CDR3 region is CASSDSGTEDNSPLHF. CDR3 nucleotides: TGTGCCAGCAGTGACTCCGGGACAGAAGATAATTCACCCCTCCACTTT.

Many counts were recorded for this clone. V usage is TRBV18 and J usage is TRBJ2-3; D is ambiguous. The V gene lost 5 bases and the J gene lost 2 bases, with 8 bases spanning the gap. This CDR3 has 13 amino acids. The germline V gene has CDR1 KGHSH and CDR2 LQKENI. This CDR3 reads CASSLTNTDTQYF. CDR3 nucleotide sequence: TGTGCCAGCTCATTAACGAACACAGATACGCAGTATTTT.